Listed here is a single T cell receptor beta chain. TCR beta libraries were built with iRepertoire HTBI primers and Arm-PCR of CDR3 regions. As handled by the study authors: Samples collectively showed fewer than 80 TRBV and about 15 TRBJ segments. TCRdb reprocessed the multiplex PCR reads with MiXCR, giving one entry per CDR3 protein. TCRdb, not the original authors, processed these V and J calls. The sample comprises around 320,000 distinct CDR3 sequences, roughly a sixth of which are singletons, and less than 35% rests with the top ten. The data belong to a study of regulatory T cells in long-lasting Graves disease. Time point: newly diagnosed GD, antithyroid drugs for less than 3 months. RNA from PBMCs was the source of the TCR library. After removal of 3 bases from V and 6 bases from J, the junction contained 4 bases not matched to a gene. The CDR3 spans 15 residues. The sample was also linked to a second study, of T cells in Graves' hyperthyroidism and ophthalmopathy. That investigation notes: Blood also held most thyroid clonotypes expanded beyond 0.001. A 13 V-J model separated ophthalmopathy from stable hyperthyroidism.

This receptor was identified in a man in his forties with Graves disease. The sequencing here drew on peripheral blood mononuclear cells (PBMCs), taken at new diagnosis, from a patient treated with antithyroid drugs. V usage is TRBV12-3 or TRBV12-4 and J usage is TRBJ2-3, with 12 bases fitting TRBD2. CDR3 in DNA: TGTGCCAGCAGTTTTGGGCTAGCGGGGGGGGATACGCAGTATTTT. Protein product: CASSFGLAGGDTQYF.